These 13 T cell receptor beta chains came from one sample sequenced in a study of vaccination and CD4 T cells after COVID-19. Their specific antigens are unknown. Sequenced with the Oncomine TCR Beta short-read assay was DNA taken from cultured CD4+ T cells. The genomic DNA was obtained from cultured CD4+ T cells by extraction with the QIAamp micro DNA kit. TCRdb called the PCR reads again in MiXCR, with one record for every CDR3 protein. The sample lists 10,000 or so distinct CDR3 sequences, around a third seen once, with about 16% in the top ten. Treatment reported: roughly 10-day PBMC culture with coronavirus spike peptide pools or control peptides (ViraFEST assay). Samples of CD4+ T cells were obtained from the unexposed donor before the COVID-19 pandemic (2011-2018). Sequenced material: CD4+ T cells from blood, cultured in vitro. The receptors here all came from a human donor in good health.

There are a few counts of this clonotype. DNA of the CDR3: TGCGCCAGCAGCCGGGGACTAGGGTACAATGAGCAGTTCTTC. This sequence encodes CASSRGLGYNEQFF. This chain uses TRBV4-3 with TRBJ2-1, with TRBD2 identical over 8 bases. The ends lost 4 bases at V and 4 bases at J; junction bases unmatched: 3. The CDR3 runs 14 residues. In germline, CDR1 is LGHNA, CDR2 YSLEER.

V usage is TRBV2 and J usage is TRBJ2-7; D uncertain. V was pared by 6 bases and J by 3 bases, with 6 bases between. The CDR3 covers 11 residues. Germline V gene data show CDR1 as SNHLY and CDR2 as FYNNEI. CDR3: CASSEYYEQYF. DNA for the CDR3: TGTGCCAGCAGCGAGTACTACGAGCAGTACTTC.

The rearrangement joins TRBV11-2 to TRBJ2-5, with 9 bases matching TRBD2. There are 15 residues in the CDR3. Germline V gene data show CDR1 as SGHAT and CDR2 as FQNNGV. V was clipped by 4 bases and J by 0 bases; unmatched bases: 3. The CDR3 sequence: CASSWSSGDQETQYF. CDR3 nucleotides: TGTGCCAGCAGCTGGTCTAGCGGGGACCAAGAGACCCAGTACTTC.

J is TRBJ2-7 and V is TRBV5-4; D gene unclear. The CDR3 runs to 13 residues. Deletions cut 0 bases from V and 2 bases from J, with 6 bases between. Germline CDR1 and CDR2: SGHNT and YYREEE (reference sequence). CDR3 in amino acids: CASSLDSTYEQYF. The CDR3 coding sequence is TGTGCCAGCAGCTTGGACAGCACCTACGAGCAGTACTTC.

In this sample, this clonotype turned up once. CDR3 in DNA: TGTGCCAGCAGCCAAGGCGTAGGACGTGCCAACTATGGCTACACCTTC. Protein sequence: CASSQGVGRANYGYTF. The gene calls are TRBV14 and TRBJ1-2, with D unresolved. Trimming removed 1 base at V and 2 bases at J, with 14 bases between. The CDR3 is made up of 16 amino acids. CDR1 is SGHDN, CDR2 FVKESK, per germline.

The rearrangement uses TRBV19 and TRBJ2-6, with D perhaps TRBD2 (5 bases). Trimming shortened V by 7 bases and J by 4 bases, and 11 bases separated the two germline ends. Germline V lookup: CDR1 LNHDA, CDR2 SQIVND (reference sequence). This CDR3 contains 14 residues. The CDR3 loop reads CASNAGSGANVLTF. The CDR3 DNA reads as TGTGCCAGTAACGCGGGTTCGGGGGCCAACGTCCTGACTTTC.

A few counts support this clonotype. The gene calls are TRBV15 and TRBJ2-4; D possibly matches TRBD1 or TRBD2 (6 bases each). Trimming shortened V by 3 bases and J by 6 bases, and 15 bases separated the two germline ends. The CDR3 runs 15 residues. Germline lookup yields CDR1 LNHNV and CDR2 YYDKDF (reference sequence). CDR3 loop: CATSSNREGGNIQYF. CDR3 coding DNA: TGTGCCACCAGCAGTAATCGCGAGGGGGGAAACATTCAGTACTTC. The full variable domain, completed using reference TRBV15 and TRBJ2-4, is DAMVIQNPRYQVTQFGKPVTLSCSQTLNHNVMYWYQQKSSQAPKLLFHYYDKDFNNEADTPDNFQSRRPNTSFCFLDIRSPGLGDTAMYLCATSSNREGGNIQYFGAGTRLSVL.

V gene TRBV24-1 combines with J gene TRBJ1-5, with 8 bases identical to TRBD1. The V and J ends lost 3 bases and 4 bases, in that order; junction bases with no gene match: 10. This CDR3 is 17 amino acids long. CDR1 KGHDR and CDR2 SFDVKD come from the germline V gene. CDR3 in amino acids: CATSDPLQGVGNQPQHF. CDR3 in DNA: TGTGCCACCAGTGATCCCCTACAGGGGGTGGGGAATCAGCCCCAGCATTTT.

The rearrangement joins TRBV19 to TRBJ2-7; 9 nucleotides match TRBD1. With V trimmed by 6 bases and J by 3 bases, 3 bases remained unmatched. Germline assignment: CDR1 LNHDA and CDR2 SQIVND (reference sequence). This CDR3 spans 13 amino acids. CDR3 sequence (DNA): TGTGCCAGTAGCCGGGACAGGGACTACGAGCAGTACTTC. This encodes CASSRDRDYEQYF.

This rearrangement joins TRBV5-1 to TRBJ2-3; weak D call: TRBD1 (6 bases). The CDR3 extends over 16 amino acids. Germline CDR1 reads SGHRS; CDR2 reads YFSETQ. V lost 0 bases and J 4 bases, leaving 15 bases between the germline ends. The CDR3 DNA is TGCGCCAGCAGCTTGGGTACAGGGACGTCCGCAGATACGCAGTATTTT. This codes for CASSLGTGTSADTQYF.

This clonotype is medium-sized within its sample. This chain uses TRBV6-1 with TRBJ1-1; weak D call: TRBD1 (5 bases). Trimming stripped 6 bases from V and 5 bases from J, with 25 bases between. This CDR3 has 17 amino acids. Germline lookup yields CDR1 MNHNS and CDR2 SASEGT. This CDR3 reads CASRSRKVGGPKTEAFF. The CDR3 DNA is TGTGCCAGCAGGTCGAGAAAGGTCGGGGGACCAAAGACTGAAGCTTTCTTT.

This clonotype has more than one count but fewer than ten. V usage is TRBV20-1 and J usage is TRBJ1-5; the D gene is possibly TRBD1 (6 bases). The germline V gene encodes CDR1 DFQATT and CDR2 SNEGSKA (reference sequence). This CDR3 contains 14 residues. V was trimmed by 0 bases and J by 5 bases, leaving 11 bases between them. CDR3 in DNA: TGCAGTGCTAGAGACGATACAGGGTATCAGCCCCAGCATTTT. It translates to CSARDDTGYQPQHF.

The gene calls are TRBV20-1 and TRBJ1-6; 9 bases line up with TRBD1. Germline CDR1 is DFQATT and CDR2 is SNEGSKA (reference sequence). V lost 3 bases and J lost 7; bases outside the gene matches: 10. This CDR3 spans 16 amino acids. The chain's CDR3 is CSARRLGQGRNSPLHF. In nucleotides, the CDR3 is TGCAGTGCTAGGAGGTTGGGACAGGGACGCAATTCACCCCTCCACTTT.